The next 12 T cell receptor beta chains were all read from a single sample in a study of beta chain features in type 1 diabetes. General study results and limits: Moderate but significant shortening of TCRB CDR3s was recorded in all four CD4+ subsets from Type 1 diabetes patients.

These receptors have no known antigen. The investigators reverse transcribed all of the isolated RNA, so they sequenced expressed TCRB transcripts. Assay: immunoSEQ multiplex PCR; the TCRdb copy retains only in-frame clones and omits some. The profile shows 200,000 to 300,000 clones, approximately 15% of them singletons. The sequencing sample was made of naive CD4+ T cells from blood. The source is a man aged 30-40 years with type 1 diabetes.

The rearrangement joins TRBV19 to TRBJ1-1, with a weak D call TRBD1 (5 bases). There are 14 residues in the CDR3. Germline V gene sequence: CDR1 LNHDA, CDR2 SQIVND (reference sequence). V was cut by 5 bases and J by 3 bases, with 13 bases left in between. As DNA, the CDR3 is TGTGCCAGTAGTGCGGGACCCAGGGACACTGAAGCTTTCTTT. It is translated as CASSAGPRDTEAFF.

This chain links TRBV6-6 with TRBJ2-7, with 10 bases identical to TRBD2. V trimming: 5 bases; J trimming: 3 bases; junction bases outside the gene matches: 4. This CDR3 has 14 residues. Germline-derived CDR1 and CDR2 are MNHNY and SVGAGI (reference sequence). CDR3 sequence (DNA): TGTGCCAGCAGTCTAGCGGGAGTTGACTACGAGCAGTACTTC. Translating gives CASSLAGVDYEQYF.

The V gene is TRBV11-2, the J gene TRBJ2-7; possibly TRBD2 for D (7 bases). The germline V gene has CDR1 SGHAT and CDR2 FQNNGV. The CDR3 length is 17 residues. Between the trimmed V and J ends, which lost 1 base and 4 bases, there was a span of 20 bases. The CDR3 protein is CASSLGIAGGGRYEQYF. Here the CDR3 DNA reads TGTGCCAGCAGCTTAGGGATCGCGGGCGGGGGCCGGTACGAGCAGTACTTC.

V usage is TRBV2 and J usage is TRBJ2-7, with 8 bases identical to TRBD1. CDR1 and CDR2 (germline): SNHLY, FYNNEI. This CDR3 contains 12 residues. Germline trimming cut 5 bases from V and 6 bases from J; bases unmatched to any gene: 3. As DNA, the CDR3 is TGTGCCAGCAGTTACGACAGGGGCGAGCAGTACTTC. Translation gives CASSYDRGEQYF.

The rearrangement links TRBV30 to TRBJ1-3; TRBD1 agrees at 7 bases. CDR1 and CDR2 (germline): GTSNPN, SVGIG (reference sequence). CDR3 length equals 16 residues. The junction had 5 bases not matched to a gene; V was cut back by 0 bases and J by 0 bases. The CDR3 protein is CAWSVKRDSSGNTIYF. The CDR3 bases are TGTGCCTGGAGTGTAAAGAGGGACAGCTCTGGAAACACCATATATTTT. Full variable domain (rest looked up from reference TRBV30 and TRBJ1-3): SQTIHQWPATLVQPVGSPLSLECTVEGTSNPNLYWYRQAAGRGLQLLFYSVGIGQISSEVPQNLSASRPQDRQFILSSKKLLLSDSGFYLCAWSVKRDSSGNTIYFGEGSWLTVV.

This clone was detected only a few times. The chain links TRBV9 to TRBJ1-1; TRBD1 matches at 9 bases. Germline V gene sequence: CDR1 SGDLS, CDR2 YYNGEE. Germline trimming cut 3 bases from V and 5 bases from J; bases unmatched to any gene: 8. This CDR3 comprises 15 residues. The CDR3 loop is CASSGDRVMGTEAFF. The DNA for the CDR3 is TGTGCCAGCAGCGGGGACAGGGTGATGGGTACTGAAGCTTTCTTT.

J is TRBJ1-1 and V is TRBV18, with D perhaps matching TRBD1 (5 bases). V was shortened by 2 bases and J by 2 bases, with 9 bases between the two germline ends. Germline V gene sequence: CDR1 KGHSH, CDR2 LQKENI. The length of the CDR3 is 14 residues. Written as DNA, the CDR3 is TGTGCCAGCTCACCAGACAGAGCTAACACTGAAGCTTTCTTT. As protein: CASSPDRANTEAFF.

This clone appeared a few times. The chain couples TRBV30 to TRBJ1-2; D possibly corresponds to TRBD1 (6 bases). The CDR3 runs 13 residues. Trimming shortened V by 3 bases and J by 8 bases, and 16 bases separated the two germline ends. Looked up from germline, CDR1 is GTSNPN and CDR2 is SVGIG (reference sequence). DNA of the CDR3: TGTGCCTGGAGCGCACAGGGCCCAGGGGGCTACACCTTC. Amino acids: CAWSAQGPGGYTF. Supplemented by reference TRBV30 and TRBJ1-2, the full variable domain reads SQTIHQWPATLVQPVGSPLSLECTVEGTSNPNLYWYRQAAGRGLQLLFYSVGIGQISSEVPQNLSASRPQDRQFILSSKKLLLSDSGFYLCAWSAQGPGGYTFGSGTRLTVV.

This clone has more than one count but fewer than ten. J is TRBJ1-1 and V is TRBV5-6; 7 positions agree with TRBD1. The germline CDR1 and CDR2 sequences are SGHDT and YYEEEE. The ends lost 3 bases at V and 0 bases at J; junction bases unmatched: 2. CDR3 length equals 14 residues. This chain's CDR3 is CASSYGTVNTEAFF. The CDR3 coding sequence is TGTGCCAGCAGCTATGGGACAGTGAACACTGAAGCTTTCTTT.

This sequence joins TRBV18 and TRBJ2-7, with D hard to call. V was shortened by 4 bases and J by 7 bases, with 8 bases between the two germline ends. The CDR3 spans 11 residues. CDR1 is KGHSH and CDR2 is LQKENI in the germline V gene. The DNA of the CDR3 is TGTGCCAGCTCACTCGAACAGGAGCAGTACTTC. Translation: CASSLEQEQYF.

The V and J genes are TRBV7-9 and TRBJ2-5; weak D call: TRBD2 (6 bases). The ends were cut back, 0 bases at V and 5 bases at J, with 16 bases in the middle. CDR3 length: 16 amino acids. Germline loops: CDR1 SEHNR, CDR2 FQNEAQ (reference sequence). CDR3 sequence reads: CASSLATVSRGETQYF. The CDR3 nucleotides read TGTGCCAGCAGCTTAGCCACAGTCTCCCGGGGGGAGACCCAGTACTTC.

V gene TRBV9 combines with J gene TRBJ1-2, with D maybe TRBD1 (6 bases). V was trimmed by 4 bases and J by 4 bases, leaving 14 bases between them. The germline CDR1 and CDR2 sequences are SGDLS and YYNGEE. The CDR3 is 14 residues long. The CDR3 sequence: CASSREAGVYGYTF. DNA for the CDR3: TGTGCCAGCAGCCGGGAGGCAGGGGTCTATGGCTACACCTTC.